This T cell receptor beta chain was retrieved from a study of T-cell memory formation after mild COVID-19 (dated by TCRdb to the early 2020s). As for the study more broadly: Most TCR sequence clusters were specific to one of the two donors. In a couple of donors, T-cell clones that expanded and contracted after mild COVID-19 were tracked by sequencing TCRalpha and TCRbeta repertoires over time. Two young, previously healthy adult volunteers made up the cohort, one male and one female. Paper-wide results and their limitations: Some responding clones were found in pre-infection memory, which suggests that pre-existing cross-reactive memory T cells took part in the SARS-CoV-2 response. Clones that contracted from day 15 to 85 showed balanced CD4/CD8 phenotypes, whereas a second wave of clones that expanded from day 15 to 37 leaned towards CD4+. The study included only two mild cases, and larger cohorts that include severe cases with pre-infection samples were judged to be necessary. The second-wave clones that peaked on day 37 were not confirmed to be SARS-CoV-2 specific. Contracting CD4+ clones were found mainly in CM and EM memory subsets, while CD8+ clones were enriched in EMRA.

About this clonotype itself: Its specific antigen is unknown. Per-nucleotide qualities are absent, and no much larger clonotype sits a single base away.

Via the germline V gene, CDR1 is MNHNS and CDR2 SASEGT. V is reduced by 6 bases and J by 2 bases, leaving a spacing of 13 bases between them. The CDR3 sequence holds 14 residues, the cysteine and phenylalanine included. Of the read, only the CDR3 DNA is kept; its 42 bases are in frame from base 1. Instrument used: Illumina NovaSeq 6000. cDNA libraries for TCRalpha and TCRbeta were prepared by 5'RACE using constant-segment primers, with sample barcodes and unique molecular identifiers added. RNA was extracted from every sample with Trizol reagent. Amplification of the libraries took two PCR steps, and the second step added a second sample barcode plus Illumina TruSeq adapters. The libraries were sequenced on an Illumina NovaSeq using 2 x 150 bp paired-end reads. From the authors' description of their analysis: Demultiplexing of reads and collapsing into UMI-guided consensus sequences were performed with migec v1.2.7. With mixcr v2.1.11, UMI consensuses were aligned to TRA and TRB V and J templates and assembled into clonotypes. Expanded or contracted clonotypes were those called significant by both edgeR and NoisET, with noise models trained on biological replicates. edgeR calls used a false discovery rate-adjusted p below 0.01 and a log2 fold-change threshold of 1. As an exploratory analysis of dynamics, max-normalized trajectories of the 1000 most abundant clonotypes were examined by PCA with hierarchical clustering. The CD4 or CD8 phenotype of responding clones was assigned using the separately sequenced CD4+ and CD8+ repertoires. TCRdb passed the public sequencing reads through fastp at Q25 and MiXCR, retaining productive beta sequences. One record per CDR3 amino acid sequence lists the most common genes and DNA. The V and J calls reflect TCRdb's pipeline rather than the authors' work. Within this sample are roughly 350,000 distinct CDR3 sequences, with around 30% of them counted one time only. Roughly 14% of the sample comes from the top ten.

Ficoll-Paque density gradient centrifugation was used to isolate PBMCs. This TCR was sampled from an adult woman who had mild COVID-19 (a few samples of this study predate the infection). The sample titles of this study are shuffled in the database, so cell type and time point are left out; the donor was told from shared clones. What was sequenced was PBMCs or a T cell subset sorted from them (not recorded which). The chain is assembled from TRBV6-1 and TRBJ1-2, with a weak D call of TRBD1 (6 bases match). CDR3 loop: CASRPTRGNYGYTF. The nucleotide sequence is TGTGCCAGCAGGCCGACAAGGGGGAACTATGGCTACACCTTC.